This T cell receptor beta chain was sequenced in a study of blood T cell repertoires in COVID-19. Data came from immunoSEQ multiplex PCR; TCRdb stores just in-frame clones and leaves some out. The table records 300,000 to 450,000 clones, roughly nine tenths of them present only once. The specimen sequenced was PBMCs or T cells enriched from blood (not recorded which). The receptor's source is a woman aged 30 to 39 who had recovered from COVID-19.

The CDR3: CASSLGRLEAFF. CDR3 nucleotide sequence: TGTGCCAGCAGCTTAGGCAGGCTCGAAGCTTTCTTT. The chain joins TRBV13 to TRBJ1-1; no firm D call. Deletions cut 0 bases from V and 8 bases from J, with 7 bases between. The germline CDR1 and CDR2 sequences are PRHDT and FYEKMQ (reference sequence). This CDR3 has 12 residues.